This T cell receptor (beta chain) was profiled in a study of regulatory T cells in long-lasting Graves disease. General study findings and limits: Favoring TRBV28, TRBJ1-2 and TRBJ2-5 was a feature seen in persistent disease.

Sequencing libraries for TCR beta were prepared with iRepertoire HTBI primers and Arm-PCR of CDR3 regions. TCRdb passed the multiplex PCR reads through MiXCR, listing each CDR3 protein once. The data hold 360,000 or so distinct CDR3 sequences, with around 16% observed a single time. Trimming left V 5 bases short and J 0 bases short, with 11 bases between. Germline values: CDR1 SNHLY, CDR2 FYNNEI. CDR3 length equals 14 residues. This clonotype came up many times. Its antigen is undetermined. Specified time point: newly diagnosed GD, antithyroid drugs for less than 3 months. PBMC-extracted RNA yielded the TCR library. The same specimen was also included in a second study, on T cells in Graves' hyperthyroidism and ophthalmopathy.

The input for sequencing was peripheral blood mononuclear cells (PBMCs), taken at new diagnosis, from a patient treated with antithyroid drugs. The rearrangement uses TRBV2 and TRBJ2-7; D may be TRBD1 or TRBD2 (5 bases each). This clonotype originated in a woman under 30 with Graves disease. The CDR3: CASSRDGLSYEQYF. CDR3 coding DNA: TGTGCCAGCAGTCGGGACGGTCTCTCCTACGAGCAGTACTTC.